This T cell receptor beta chain derives from a study of neoadjuvant anti-PD-1 for oral cavity cancer. Study-level information: Non-progressing patients received a fourth nivolumab dose near day 43, then surgery on days 50-56.

Analysis of PBMCs was direct, with no culture step. The data were produced by immunoSEQ multiplex PCR, yet TCRdb's version contains in-frame clones alone and is incomplete. The top ten clones hold less than 3% of a sample with around 6,700 clones, 72% of them seen once. This CDR3 is 12 amino acids long. Trimming cost V 1 base and J 2 bases, with 6 bases left between them. Germline assignment: CDR1 SQVTM and CDR2 ANQGSEA. The rearrangement joins TRBV29-1 to TRBJ2-7; D unresolved. The origin of this receptor is a person aged 35 to 85 with oral cavity squamous cell carcinoma. The sequences come from PBMCs, collected before nivolumab (anti-PD-1) treatment. CDR3 amino acids: CSVEGAPYEQYF. The CDR3 DNA reads as TGCAGCGTTGAAGGGGCCCCCTACGAGCAGTACTTC.